This T cell receptor beta chain was sequenced in a study of CD8 T cells in ankylosing spondylitis. Study-wide results and limits: Characteristic, it appeared, of ankylosing spondylitis blood was a TCR beta motif of roughly eight highly homologous variants. Some motif variants had been reported before (in reactive arthritis synovial fluid and blood). Significant enrichment of disease-linked clones was reported in matched ankylosing spondylitis synovial fluid.

Using quantitative 5'-RACE with molecular barcodes, the authors made TCR beta libraries. TCRdb analysed the 5' RACE reads with MiXCR anew, one entry per CDR3 protein. Among over 150,000 distinct CDR3 sequences listed, roughly 13% were seen once. The CDR3 sequence is 13 residues long. Deletions cut 6 bases from V and 2 bases from J, with 9 bases between. As concerns this clonotype: As yet, its antigen is unknown.

J is TRBJ2-3 and V is TRBV12-3 or TRBV12-4; no definite D call. Sequenced sample: blood, either unsorted or a sorted T cell fraction (not recorded which). The sequence was obtained from a male donor with ankylosing spondylitis or in good health (not recorded which). The CDR3 nucleotides read TGTGCCAGCAGCTCCGGGTTCACAGATACGCAGTATTTT. It yields the protein CASSSGFTDTQYF.